Below are 30 T cell receptor beta chains sequenced from a single sample in a study of identifying expanded T cells in peripheral blood. Measured with immunoSEQ multiplex PCR; TCRdb has only the in-frame clones, and not every one. The table shows 90,000 or so clones, with more than 75% occurring only once. Sequenced sample: blood. These TCRs come from a person aged 18 to 70 in good health.

The chain uses TRBV19 and TRBJ2-1, with a weak D call TRBD1 (6 bases). V shed 3 bases and J shed 4 bases, with 19 bases lying between them. Germline-derived CDR1 and CDR2 are LNHDA and SQIVND (reference sequence). This CDR3 comprises 17 residues. The CDR3 loop reads CASSIFRQGRYYNEQFF. In DNA, the CDR3 is TGTGCCAGTAGTATTTTCCGGCAGGGGCGGTATTACAATGAGCAGTTCTTC.

J is TRBJ2-7 and V is TRBV7-4; 16 bases match TRBD2. CDR3 length: 19 amino acids. V lost 4 bases to trimming and J lost 2 bases; unmatched junction nucleotides: 11. CDR1 and CDR2 from the germline V gene are SGHVT and SQSDAQ. CDR3 sequence: CASSSPAGLAGGSPYEQYF. DNA of the CDR3: TGTGCCAGCAGCTCCCCAGCGGGACTAGCGGGGGGGAGTCCCTACGAGCAGTACTTC. The variable domain in full, completed from reference TRBV7-4 and TRBJ2-7, reads GAGVSQSPRYKVAKRGRDVALRCDSISGHVTLYWYRQTLGQGSEVLTYSQSDAQRDKSGRPSGRFSAERPERSVSTLKIQRTEQGDSAVYLCASSSPAGLAGGSPYEQYFGPGTRLTVT.

This clone was found once. This CDR3 reads CASNRGSGEKLFF. CDR3 bases: TGTGCCAGCAACAGGGGCTCCGGGGAAAAACTGTTTTTT. The chain is built from TRBV7-9 and TRBJ1-4; the match to TRBD1 covers 7 bases. J was trimmed by 8 bases and V by 7 bases; bases with no gene match: 7. The CDR3 runs to 13 residues. Per the germline V gene, CDR1 is SEHNR and CDR2 is FQNEAQ (reference sequence). Full variable domain (remainder filled in from reference TRBV7-9 and TRBJ1-4): DTGVSQNPRHKITKRGQNVTFRCDPISEHNRLYWYRQTLGQGPEFLTYFQNEAQLEKSRLLSDRFSAERPKGSFSTLEIQRTEQGDSAMYLCASNRGSGEKLFFGSGTQLSVL.

The gene calls are TRBV4-3 and TRBJ2-5; TRBD2 matches at 7 bases. The CDR3 is 13 amino acids. With V trimmed by 1 base and J by 10 bases, 6 bases remained unmatched. From germline, CDR1 is LGHNA and CDR2 YSLEER. The DNA of the CDR3 is TGCGCCAGCAGCCAAGTCGAGCGGGGAATCCAGTACTTC. Residues: CASSQVERGIQYF.

The genes are TRBV11-2 and TRBJ2-1; no clear D. CDR1 and CDR2 from the germline V gene are SGHAT and FQNNGV. The CDR3 sequence is 14 residues long. The V and J ends lost 7 bases and 0 bases respectively, with 10 bases between them. The CDR3 DNA sequence: TGTGCCAGCACCTCCGTCTCCTCCTACAATGAGCAGTTCTTC. Translation gives CASTSVSSYNEQFF.

The chain couples TRBV7-2 to TRBJ2-3; D possibly corresponds to TRBD1 (6 bases). This CDR3 contains 15 residues. Trimming shortened V by 4 bases and J by 0 bases, and 11 bases separated the two germline ends. Germline loops: CDR1 SGHTA, CDR2 FQGNSA. CDR3 in DNA: TGTGCCAGCAGCTACCGGGGACAAAGCACAGATACGCAGTATTTT. This encodes CASSYRGQSTDTQYF.

The chain recombines TRBV5-6 with TRBJ1-3; maybe TRBD1 (5 bases). This CDR3 has 15 residues. The germline CDR1 and CDR2 sequences are SGHDT and YYEEEE. V was pared by 0 bases and J by 3 bases, with 10 bases between. The CDR3 region is CASSLDRSRGNTIYF. The CDR3 DNA follows: TGTGCCAGCAGCTTGGACAGGAGCCGTGGAAACACCATATATTTT.

CDR3 coding DNA: TGTGCCAGCAGCTTGGGTCCCAACAACTATGGCTACACCTTC. It yields the protein CASSLGPNNYGYTF. The rearrangement uses TRBV7-8 and TRBJ1-2; no reliable D call. The CDR3 loop spans 14 amino acids. Trimming removed 3 bases at V and 2 bases at J, with 10 bases between. The germline CDR1 and CDR2 sequences are SGHVS and FQNEAQ.

This clone occurred once. J is TRBJ2-7 and V is TRBV7-2, with unresolved D. With 7 bases removed from V and 0 bases from J, the gap between germline ends came to 7 bases. Germline CDR1 is SGHTA and CDR2 is FQGNSA. CDR3 length: 12 residues. The CDR3 loop is CASTSGSYEQYF. CDR3 DNA sequence: TGTGCCAGCACCTCGGGCTCCTACGAGCAGTACTTC.

Of note for this clone: One end of the junction does not line up with germline, which may come from a read error. The chain combines TRBV5-1 with TRBJ2-3; D call uncertain. Looked up from germline, CDR1 is SGHRS and CDR2 is YFSETQ. The CDR3 covers 12 residues. CDR3 sequence: CASSLVPGSSDF. The CDR3 DNA follows: TGCGCCAGCAGCTTGGTTCCCGGCAGTAGTGATTTT.

The chain employs TRBV28 and TRBJ2-3; no definite D call. CDR3 length: 18 residues. The germline V gene has CDR1 MDHEN and CDR2 SYDVKM. V shed 3 bases and J shed 2 bases, with 21 bases lying between them. CDR3 in DNA: TGTGCCAGCAGTTTCTTTGGTAGTGGGCTGACCCTCACAGATACGCAGTATTTT. This sequence encodes CASSFFGSGLTLTDTQYF.

J is TRBJ2-5 and V is TRBV11-2; D possibly uses TRBD1 or TRBD2 (6 bases each). The V gene's germline CDR1 is SGHAT and CDR2 FQNNGV. V was clipped by 5 bases and J by 5 bases, with 21 bases between them. The CDR3 is made up of 16 amino acids. The CDR3 loop is CASSHRGTPGAETQYF. As DNA, the CDR3 is TGTGCCAGCAGCCACCGGGGGACCCCGGGGGCTGAGACCCAGTACTTC.

The CDR3 is CASSQGQVGGNTIYF. CDR3 DNA: TGCGCCAGCAGCCAAGGTCAGGTGGGAGGAAACACCATATATTTT. This chain connects TRBV4-1 to TRBJ1-3; no clear D. From germline, CDR1 is MGHRA and CDR2 YSYEKL. The CDR3 covers 15 residues. V lost 1 base, J lost 4 bases, and 11 bases lay in between.

This rearrangement joins TRBV4-2 to TRBJ2-7; 8 bases are a match to TRBD1. V lost 0 bases to trimming and J lost 10 bases; unmatched junction nucleotides: 11. The CDR3 extends over 15 amino acids. Germline CDR1 and CDR2: LGHNA and YNFKEQ. The CDR3 DNA reads TGTGCCAGCAGCCAAGAACGAATTGCGACAGGGGTTCAGTACTTC. It is translated as CASSQERIATGVQYF.

This chain's CDR3 is CASSELGRSYEQYF. The CDR3 nucleotides read TGTGCCAGCAGTGAACTTGGCCGGTCCTACGAGCAGTACTTC. This chain links TRBV6-1 with TRBJ2-7; D ambiguous. The CDR3 consists of 14 residues. Trimming shortened V by 2 bases and J by 1 base, and 9 bases separated the two germline ends. Germline CDR1 reads MNHNS; CDR2 reads SASEGT.

This rearrangement joins TRBV29-1 to TRBJ1-5; no clear D. Trimming stripped 5 bases from V and 7 bases from J, with 15 bases between. This CDR3 contains 13 residues. Looked up from germline, CDR1 is SQVTM and CDR2 is ANQGSEA. The CDR3 DNA reads TGCAGCGTTAAGGCCGAGGACGGGCAGCCCCAGCATTTT. Protein: CSVKAEDGQPQHF. Full variable domain (outside the CDR3, taken from reference TRBV29-1 and TRBJ1-5): SAVISQKPSRDICQRGTSLTIQCQVDSQVTMMFWYRQQPGQSLTLIATANQGSEATYESGFVIDKFPISRPNLTFSTLTVSNMSPEDSSIYLCSVKAEDGQPQHFGDGTRLSIL.

The V gene is TRBV5-1, the J gene TRBJ2-5, with D unclear. Looked up from germline, CDR1 is SGHRS and CDR2 is YFSETQ. The length of the CDR3 is 14 residues. The germline V and J ends were trimmed by 0 bases and 1 base, with 7 bases remaining between them. CDR3 residues: CASSLGQTQETQYF. The CDR3 DNA reads TGCGCCAGCAGCTTGGGGCAGACCCAAGAGACCCAGTACTTC.

The V call is TRBV6-5, the J call TRBJ2-3; D is perhaps TRBD1 (6 bases). V lost 0 bases and J 6 bases, leaving 13 bases between the germline ends. Germline CDR1 is MNHEY and CDR2 is SVGAGI. The CDR3 extends over 15 amino acids. The CDR3 sequence is CASSYSYSGEDTQYF. The CDR3 region has the DNA TGTGCCAGCAGTTACTCGTACTCAGGGGAGGATACGCAGTATTTT.

The V and J genes are TRBV28 and TRBJ1-3, with TRBD1 matching over 10 bases. V lost 5 bases and J lost 3; bases outside the gene matches: 10. Germline V gene lookup returns CDR1 MDHEN and CDR2 SYDVKM. CDR3 length: 17 amino acids. CDR3 sequence (DNA): TGTGCCAGCAGTCTAAGCCGGACAGGGGGGCGTGGAAACACCATATATTTT. This gives the protein CASSLSRTGGRGNTIYF.

CDR3 region: CASSTQKSGSQRQYF. The CDR3 region has the DNA TGTGCCAGTAGTACCCAAAAGTCCGGGTCACAGAGGCAGTACTTC. V gene TRBV19 combines with J gene TRBJ2-7; D call uncertain. Germline assignment: CDR1 LNHDA and CDR2 SQIVND (reference sequence). The CDR3 totals 15 residues. The germline V and J ends were trimmed by 4 bases and 9 bases, with 22 bases remaining between them.

This clone was seen once. The chain combines TRBV6-5 with TRBJ1-2; TRBD1 agrees at 8 bases. Germline V CDR1 and CDR2: MNHEY, SVGAGI. Trimming cost V 5 bases and J 14 bases; bases outside gene matches: 13. This CDR3 region has 13 residues. Here the CDR3 DNA reads TGTGCCAGCAGTAGAAGACAGGGGAGGACCCCAACCTTC. This sequence encodes CASSRRQGRTPTF.

The chain is built from TRBV19 and TRBJ2-1, with 11 bases matching TRBD2. CDR1 and CDR2 (germline): LNHDA, SQIVND (reference sequence). The CDR3 has 16 residues. V lost 3 bases, J lost 10 bases, and 11 bases stayed unmatched. CDR3 nucleotide sequence: TGTGCCAGTAGTATCGCAGGGCCTCGACTAGCGGGGGAGCAGTTCTTC. This encodes CASSIAGPRLAGEQFF.

The V and J genes are TRBV5-1 and TRBJ2-7; no definite D call. The ends were cut back, 0 bases at V and 4 bases at J, with 14 bases in the middle. This CDR3 contains 15 residues. Germline loops: CDR1 SGHRS, CDR2 YFSETQ. CDR3 sequence reads: CASSLGLATTYEQYF. As DNA, the CDR3 is TGCGCCAGCAGCTTGGGATTGGCCACGACGTACGAGCAGTACTTC.

The chain carries TRBV2 and TRBJ2-7; 10 bases match TRBD1. There are 14 residues in the CDR3. Germline V gene sequence: CDR1 SNHLY, CDR2 FYNNEI. J lost 0 bases, V lost 6 bases, and 2 bases had no gene match. The CDR3 is CASSRTGGSYEQYF. The CDR3, as DNA: TGTGCCAGCAGCCGGACAGGGGGCTCCTACGAGCAGTACTTC.

This chain links TRBV11-3 with TRBJ2-1; TRBD2 aligns across 12 bases. The germline CDR1 and CDR2 sequences are SGHNT and YENEEA. Unmatched junction bases numbered 5, after V lost 4 bases and J lost 4 bases. The CDR3 is made up of 16 amino acids. CDR3 residues: CASSSTSGGRYNEQFF. The CDR3 DNA is TGTGCCAGCAGCTCGACTAGCGGGGGACGTTACAATGAGCAGTTCTTC.

V gene TRBV6-5 combines with J gene TRBJ2-5; D is ambiguous. The CDR3 loop spans 13 amino acids. The V gene's germline CDR1 is MNHEY and CDR2 SVGAGI. Deletions cut 2 bases from V and 2 bases from J, with 6 bases between. CDR3 sequence reads: CASSYDSQETQYF. Here the CDR3 DNA reads TGTGCCAGCAGTTACGATTCACAAGAGACCCAGTACTTC.

The genes are TRBV7-2 and TRBJ2-7; D remains unclear. The CDR3 contains 14 residues. Between the trimmed V and J ends, which lost 3 bases and 2 bases, there was a span of 11 bases. Germline V gene sequence: CDR1 SGHTA, CDR2 FQGNSA. The CDR3 is CASSFFPGTYEQYF. DNA of the CDR3: TGTGCCAGCAGCTTCTTTCCCGGTACCTACGAGCAGTACTTC.

The chain links TRBV7-9 to TRBJ2-3; 10 bases fit TRBD1. Germline CDR1 and CDR2: SEHNR and FQNEAQ (reference sequence). The V and J ends lost 6 bases and 4 bases, in that order; junction bases with no gene match: 7. The CDR3 is made up of 15 amino acids. The CDR3 protein is CASSPGTGVADTQYF. The CDR3 DNA reads TGTGCCAGCAGTCCCGGGACAGGGGTTGCAGATACGCAGTATTTT.

V usage is TRBV6-5 and J usage is TRBJ1-1; no clear D gene. CDR3 length equals 14 residues. Germline V lookup: CDR1 MNHEY, CDR2 SVGAGI. The V and J ends lost 2 bases and 1 base respectively, with 8 bases between them. DNA for the CDR3: TGTGCCAGCAGTTACACGTGGCCGAACACTGAAGCTTTCTTT. Amino acid sequence: CASSYTWPNTEAFF.

The rearrangement uses TRBV4-3 and TRBJ2-1; the match to TRBD2 covers 10 bases. Germline trimming cut 0 bases from V and 5 bases from J; bases unmatched to any gene: 7. Germline V gene lookup returns CDR1 LGHNA and CDR2 YSLEER. This CDR3 region has 17 residues. The CDR3 sequence: CASSQDRAGGAHNEQFF. CDR3 in DNA: TGCGCCAGCAGCCAAGATAGAGCGGGGGGGGCACACAATGAGCAGTTCTTC.